A single sample gave rise to the 13 T cell receptor beta chains below, sequenced in a study of blood T cells in healthy people across ages (dated by TCRdb to between 2014 and 2016). The library was produced with 5' RACE. The sequencer listed for this sample is Illumina HiSeq 2500. A second 7 to 11 cycle PCR used a sample-barcoded 5' primer and a J-beta primer mix. The public reads were quality trimmed at Q25 with fastp and then assembled into clones with MiXCR by TCRdb, keeping productive beta chains. Every entry covers one CDR3 protein and lists the most common genes and DNA from its rows. This sample gives over a million distinct CDR3 sequences in total; around 27% of them show up just once. The ten largest clones take up approximately 0.75% of the sample. The same specimen was also included in a second study, on T cells of mothers and their children.

The material sequenced was blood. Source of these receptors: a girl aged 2 to 10 in good health.

This clonotype was detected a few times. The V gene is TRBV7-9, the J gene TRBJ2-7; no clear D. This CDR3 has 14 amino acids. Germline CDR1 SEHNR, CDR2 FQNEAQ (reference sequence). V shed 0 bases and J shed 3 bases, with 9 bases lying between them. The CDR3 DNA follows: TGTGCCAGCAGCTTAGCTCCGGAAGACTACGAGCAGTACTTC. It translates to CASSLAPEDYEQYF.

The chain has TRBV4-1 and TRBJ2-1; perhaps TRBD1 as D (5 bases). This CDR3 comprises 15 residues. CDR1 MGHRA and CDR2 YSYEKL come from the germline V gene. With 2 bases removed from V and 1 base from J, the gap between germline ends came to 9 bases. CDR3 bases: TGCGCCAGCAGCCAAACAGGTCATTCCTACAATGAGCAGTTCTTC. Translating gives CASSQTGHSYNEQFF.

The chain is built from TRBV18 and TRBJ1-4; 7 bases align to TRBD1. J gave up 5 bases and V 0 bases, and 6 bases lay outside the gene matches. The length of the CDR3 is 16 residues. Germline CDR1 is KGHSH and CDR2 is LQKENI. The CDR3, as DNA: TGTGCCAGCTCACCACCGCTTCGGACAGGAAATGAAAAACTGTTTTTT. Translating gives CASSPPLRTGNEKLFF.

J is TRBJ2-5 and V is TRBV7-8, with D unclear. CDR1 SGHVS and CDR2 FQNEAQ come from the germline V gene. The CDR3 is 15 residues long. The V end was cut by 0 bases, the J end by 2 bases, with 10 bases between. CDR3 residues: CASSLAARPQETQYF. CDR3 in DNA: TGTGCCAGCAGCTTAGCGGCTAGGCCTCAAGAGACCCAGTACTTC. Supplemented by reference TRBV7-8 and TRBJ2-5, the full variable domain reads GAGVSQSPRYKVAKRGQDVALRCDPISGHVSLFWYQQALGQGPEFLTYFQNEAQLDKSGLPSDRFFAERPEGSVSTLKIQRTQQEDSAVYLCASSLAARPQETQYFGPGTRLLVL.

Remarks on this clonotype: An end of the junction differs from the germline gene, which may be a read error. The genes are TRBV2 and TRBJ2-1, with D hard to call. From germline, CDR1 is SNHLY and CDR2 FYNNEI. The CDR3 length is 15 residues. CDR3 in DNA: TGTGACAGCAGTGCCCGCACGAGCTCCTACAATGAGCAGTTCTTC. Encoded protein: CDSSARTSSYNEQFF.

As concerns this clonotype: At one boundary the junction diverges from the germline segment, which might be a read error. V is TRBV4-3 and J is TRBJ2-3; 7 nucleotides align to TRBD1. CDR1 is LGHNA and CDR2 is YSLEER in the germline V gene. The CDR3 sequence is 16 residues long. CDR3 nucleotide sequence: TGCGCCAGCAGCCAAGAAACAGGGGTCCCCACAGATACGCGGTATTTT. Translated: CASSQETGVPTDTRYF.

A few counts support this clonotype. This chain links TRBV5-1 with TRBJ2-5, with D uncertain. This CDR3 region has 14 residues. The germline V and J ends were trimmed by 0 bases and 5 bases, with 11 bases remaining between them. CDR1 SGHRS and CDR2 YFSETQ come from the germline V gene. The CDR3 coding sequence is TGCGCCAGCAGCTTGGAAGTAGCAGTGGAGACCCAGTACTTC. This translates into CASSLEVAVETQYF.

For this clonotype: A read error may account for a junction end that differs from germline. The V and J genes are TRBV25-1 and TRBJ2-2; 10 nucleotides line up with TRBD2. The CDR3 is 17 residues long. CDR1 is MGHDK, CDR2 SYGVNS, per germline. The CDR3 here is CASGEFLAGDSTGELFF. DNA of the CDR3: TGTGCCAGCGGTGAGTTTCTAGCGGGAGATTCCACCGGGGAGCTGTTTTTT. The full variable domain, its missing parts supplied by reference TRBV25-1 and TRBJ2-2, is EADIYQTPRYLVIGTGKKITLECSQTMGHDKMYWYQQDPGMELHLIHYSYGVNSTEKGDLSSESTVSRIRTEHFPLTLESARPSHTSQYLCASGEFLAGDSTGELFFGEGSRLTVL.

With regard to this clonotype: A junction boundary mismatches the germline segment, possibly from a read error. The CDR3 here is CSVEDPGTGAAYEQYF. CDR3 bases: TGCAGCGTCGAAGATCCGGGAACGGGAGCCGCCTACGAGCAGTACTTC. This rearrangement joins TRBV29-1 to TRBJ2-7; D may be TRBD2 (6 bases). Germline V gene data show CDR1 as SQVTM and CDR2 as ANQGSEA. The CDR3 is made up of 16 amino acids.

The genes are TRBV27 and TRBJ1-2, with D uncertain. CDR1 and CDR2 (germline): MNHEY, SMNVEV (reference sequence). Trimming shortened V by 7 bases and J by 1 base, and 13 bases separated the two germline ends. This CDR3 region has 14 residues. CDR3 nucleotides: TGTGCCAGCACTCTAAGAGGGTTTAACTATGGCTACACCTTC. Its translation: CASTLRGFNYGYTF.

The sample holds a few counts of this clonotype. The gene calls are TRBV28 and TRBJ2-3; D gene unclear. The V end lost 7 bases, the J end lost 4 bases, and 6 bases lay between the germline ends. Per germline, CDR1 MDHEN and CDR2 SYDVKM. This CDR3 has 11 residues. In DNA, the CDR3 is TGTGCCAGCAAGGGCCCAGATACGCAGTATTTT. This translates into CASKGPDTQYF.

This sequence joins TRBV5-6 and TRBJ1-1; D is ambiguous. With 0 bases removed from V and 4 bases from J, the gap between germline ends came to 7 bases. CDR1 and CDR2 (germline): SGHDT, YYEEEE. The CDR3 is 13 amino acids. The CDR3 DNA reads as TGTGCCAGCAGCTTGGCGGCCTTCACTGAAGCTTTCTTT. Translated, it gives CASSLAAFTEAFF.

This clonotype was counted between two and nine times. V gene TRBV28 combines with J gene TRBJ2-3, with 8 bases identical to TRBD1. This CDR3 is built from 17 residues. Germline V CDR1 and CDR2: MDHEN, SYDVKM. J gave up 13 bases and V 6 bases, and 24 bases lay outside the gene matches. This CDR3 reads CASRLREIRRTGIEKYF. DNA for the CDR3: TGTGCCAGCAGGTTACGCGAGATCCGGCGGACAGGGATTGAGAAGTATTTT.